This T cell receptor (beta chain) was documented in a study of human T cells and chemical hapten exposure. Study background: Across its 20 to 30 weeks, the study gave patients weekly diphenylcyclopropenone doses to the scalp.

The time point: patch test 2, 6 weeks after DPC sensitization. Documented treatment: therapeutic diphenylcyclopropenone sensitization with weekly scalp DPC. Per germline, CDR1 SEHNR and CDR2 FQNEAQ (reference sequence). This CDR3 is 11 amino acids long. TCRdb called the RACE reads again in MiXCR, with one record for every CDR3 protein. The sample includes some 80,000 distinct CDR3 sequences, around 10% seen only once; the top ten take 1.6%. This clonotype was seen ten or more times. The sequencing used whole blood, collected in connection with sensitization to the hapten diphenylcyclopropenone (DPC). The chain is built from TRBV7-9 and TRBJ2-2; tentative D call: TRBD2 (6 bases). The receptor was derived from a man between 18 and 29 years old with alopecia areata. Some clones in this sample may be carry-over from other donors' samples. This CDR3 is CIGGKAGELFF. The CDR3, as DNA: TGTATCGGAGGGAAGGCCGGGGAGCTGTTTTTT.